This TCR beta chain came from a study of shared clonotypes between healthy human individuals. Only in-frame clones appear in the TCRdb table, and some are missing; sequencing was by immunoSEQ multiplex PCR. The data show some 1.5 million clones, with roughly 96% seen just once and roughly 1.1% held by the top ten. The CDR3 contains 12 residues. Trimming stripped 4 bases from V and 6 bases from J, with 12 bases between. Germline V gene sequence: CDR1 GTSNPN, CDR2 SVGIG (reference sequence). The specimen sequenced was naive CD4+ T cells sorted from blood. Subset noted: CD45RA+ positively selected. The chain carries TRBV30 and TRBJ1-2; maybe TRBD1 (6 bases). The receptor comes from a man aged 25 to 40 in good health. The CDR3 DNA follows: TGTGCCTGGACAGGGGAGGTGAATGGCTACACCTTC. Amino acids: CAWTGEVNGYTF.